Following are 21 T cell receptor beta chains from one sample sequenced in a study of metastatic and nonmetastatic thyroid tumors. Thyroid surgery took place with no prior treatment in any patient. TCRdb recomputed clones from the PCR reads via MiXCR. This table holds tens of thousands of clones, roughly 36% found once. The specimen was blood. The receptors derive from a male donor with papillary thyroid cancer or a benign thyroid nodule (not recorded which). Some clones in this sample may be carry-over from other donors' samples.

At least ten counts were recorded for this clone. The V call is TRBV4-3, the J call TRBJ2-1, with 12 bases aligning to TRBD2. This CDR3 region has 18 residues. Losses at the gene ends were 3 bases for V and 0 bases for J; bases not matched to a gene: 6. Germline V gene lookup returns CDR1 LGHNA and CDR2 YSLEER. The CDR3 sequence is CASSHPTSGRSSYNEQFF. In DNA form, the CDR3 reads TGCGCCAGCAGCCACCCGACTAGCGGGAGAAGCTCCTACAATGAGCAGTTCTTC.

The chain recombines TRBV20-1 with TRBJ2-7; D might be TRBD1 or TRBD2, each matching 5 bases. The CDR3 has 15 residues. Between the trimmed V and J ends, which lost 5 bases and 0 bases, there was a span of 17 bases. Per the germline V gene, CDR1 is DFQATT and CDR2 is SNEGSKA (reference sequence). CDR3 sequence: CSAEVGPESSYEQYF. The CDR3 nucleotides read TGCAGTGCTGAAGTGGGACCTGAAAGCTCCTACGAGCAGTACTTC.

This clone was counted between two and nine times. The CDR3 region has the DNA TGTGCCAGCAGTGGGAGCAGGGCCGAGCAGTACTTC. This translates into CASSGSRAEQYF. The rearrangement joins TRBV2 to TRBJ2-7; D may be TRBD1 (5 bases). This CDR3 has 12 amino acids. CDR1 SNHLY and CDR2 FYNNEI come from the germline V gene. V was pared by 4 bases and J by 6 bases, with 10 bases between.

This clone occurred a few times. This chain joins TRBV10-1 and TRBJ2-1; either TRBD1 or TRBD2 may supply D (5 bases each). The CDR3 covers 13 residues. Deletions cut 2 bases from V and 10 bases from J, with 12 bases between. Germline CDR1 WNHNN, CDR2 SYGVQD (reference sequence). The CDR3 DNA follows: TGCGCCAGCAGTGAGGGGGGAAGTAGGGAGCAGTTCTTC. This encodes CASSEGGSREQFF.

This clone was observed a handful of times. V and J are TRBV28 and TRBJ1-2; a weak D match, TRBD1 (5 bases). The CDR3 covers 15 residues. Trimming removed 7 bases from V and 8 bases from J, with 23 bases in between. Germline lookup yields CDR1 MDHEN and CDR2 SYDVKM. The CDR3 protein is CASISTGTQFSGYTF. CDR3 in DNA: TGTGCCAGCATTTCAACCGGGACGCAATTTTCGGGCTACACCTTC.

This clone counts as medium-sized (0.01 to 0.1%). The chain employs TRBV28 and TRBJ1-1, with a weak D call TRBD1 (6 bases). The V gene lost 4 bases and the J gene lost 0 bases, with 15 bases spanning the gap. CDR1 MDHEN and CDR2 SYDVKM come from the germline V gene. There are 16 residues in the CDR3. The CDR3 nucleotides read TGTGCCAGCAGTTCCTGGCAAAGGGGGGTGAACACTGAAGCTTTCTTT. Translating it yields CASSSWQRGVNTEAFF.

This clone has a handful of counts. The chain combines TRBV2 with TRBJ2-7; D call uncertain. The CDR3 loop spans 12 amino acids. Germline-derived CDR1 and CDR2 are SNHLY and FYNNEI. Trimming cost V 4 bases and J 0 bases, with 4 bases left between them. CDR3 sequence: CASSAASYEQYF. CDR3 nucleotide sequence: TGTGCCAGCAGTGCCGCCTCCTACGAGCAGTACTTC. The full variable domain, in which reference TRBV2 and TRBJ2-7 provide the parts outside the CDR3, is EPEVTQTPSHQVTQMGQEVILRCVPISNHLYFYWYRQILGQKVEFLVSFYNNEISEKSEIFDDQFSVERPDGSNFTLKIRSTKLEDSAMYFCASSAASYEQYFGPGTRLTVT.

This clone has ten or more counts. Without the conserved terminal phenylalanine or tryptophan, this CDR3 likely stems from a read error. The rearrangement joins TRBV7-9 to TRBJ2-1, with a tentative D call TRBD1 (6 bases). V lost 5 bases and J 3 bases, leaving 14 bases between the germline ends. This CDR3 has 15 residues. Germline V lookup: CDR1 SEHNR, CDR2 FQNEAQ (reference sequence). CDR3 in DNA: TGTGCCAGCAGCCAGCAGGGGACGTTCTACAATGAGCAGTTCGTC. This sequence encodes CASSQQGTFYNEQFV.

This clone is termed medium-sized (0.01 to 0.1%). V is TRBV6-2 or TRBV6-3 and J is TRBJ2-1, with 9 positions matching TRBD2. V lost 6 bases and J lost 7; bases outside the gene matches: 16. This CDR3 region has 17 residues. The germline V gene encodes CDR1 MNHEY and CDR2 SVGEGT. For the CDR3, the DNA is TGTGCCAGCAGCAAACTACTTAGCGGGAGATCTATAAATGAGCAGTTCTTC. Translation: CASSKLLSGRSINEQFF.

By its share, this clone is medium-sized. This rearrangement joins TRBV20-1 to TRBJ2-3; TRBD2 matches 10 bases. V lost 3 bases to trimming and J lost 4 bases; unmatched junction nucleotides: 7. The CDR3 has 15 amino acids. Germline CDR1 is DFQATT and CDR2 is SNEGSKA (reference sequence). CDR3 nucleotide sequence: TGCAGTGCTAGTTCGAGCGGGAGGGCCTCAGATACGCAGTATTTT. Translated, it gives CSASSSGRASDTQYF.

This clone is classed as medium-sized. This chain uses TRBV13 with TRBJ2-1; 9 nucleotides line up with TRBD2. The trim removed 1 base at V and 8 bases at J, leaving 6 bases unmatched. This CDR3 comprises 15 residues. The germline V gene encodes CDR1 PRHDT and CDR2 FYEKMQ (reference sequence). The CDR3 reads CASSLVSSGNDEQFF. The DNA of the CDR3 is TGTGCCAGCAGCTTAGTGTCTAGCGGGAACGATGAGCAGTTCTTC.

V is TRBV7-9 and J is TRBJ2-5; 9 nucleotides match TRBD2. This CDR3 is 16 amino acids long. V shed 2 bases and J 5 bases; nucleotides not matched to a gene: 9. CDR1 and CDR2 (germline): SEHNR, FQNEAQ (reference sequence). The CDR3: CASSLRGTSSRETQYF. Written as DNA, the CDR3 is TGTGCCAGCAGCTTAAGGGGGACTAGCTCGCGGGAGACCCAGTACTTC.

By share of the sample, this clone is medium-sized. The genes are TRBV12-3 or TRBV12-4 and TRBJ1-1; the match to TRBD1 covers 7 bases. Trimming at V came to 6 bases and at J to 5 bases, leaving 6 bases not matched to a gene. The CDR3 is 13 residues long. CDR3 bases: TGTGCCAGCAGGAGACAGGGAGAAACTGAAGCTTTCTTT. Residues: CASRRQGETEAFF.

The chain has TRBV20-1 and TRBJ1-6; a weak D match, TRBD1 (6 bases). This CDR3 has 15 amino acids. Germline assignment: CDR1 DFQATT and CDR2 SNEGSKA (reference sequence). Deletions cut 6 bases from V and 7 bases from J, with 19 bases between. Here the CDR3 DNA reads TGCAGTGCCCCCGGGGCGGGGACAAGGAATTCACCCCTCCACTTT. It is translated as CSAPGAGTRNSPLHF.

This clone was observed many times. J is TRBJ2-7 and V is TRBV6-1; D is uncertain. Trimming stripped 5 bases from V and 4 bases from J, with 15 bases between. This CDR3 is 14 amino acids long. Germline lookup yields CDR1 MNHNS and CDR2 SASEGT. The CDR3 coding sequence is TGTGCCAGCAGTTCTTTTCATGGATCTTACGAGCAGTACTTC. Its protein product is CASSSFHGSYEQYF.

In its sample, this clone is medium-sized (0.01 to 0.1%). This chain uses TRBV4-1 with TRBJ2-3; 11 positions match TRBD2. The V gene end was trimmed by 4 bases and the J gene end by 0 bases; junction bases not matched to a gene: 3. Germline V gene lookup returns CDR1 MGHRA and CDR2 YSYEKL. This CDR3 comprises 16 residues. This CDR3 reads CASSLGLAGSTDTQYF. CDR3 nucleotides: TGCGCCAGCAGCCTCGGACTAGCGGGTAGCACAGATACGCAGTATTTT.

V is TRBV5-1 and J is TRBJ2-7; 10 bases fit TRBD1. Trimming took 0 bases from V and 4 from J; bases not matched to a gene: 4. CDR3 size: 15 residues. Germline CDR1 and CDR2: SGHRS and YFSETQ. The CDR3 loop is CASSLVGQGPYEQYF. The CDR3 DNA is TGCGCCAGCAGCTTGGTGGGACAGGGGCCATACGAGCAGTACTTC.

By share, this clone counts as medium-sized. No conserved phenylalanine or tryptophan ends this CDR3, so it is likely a read error. The chain employs TRBV11-3 and TRBJ2-1; D perhaps matches TRBD2 (5 bases). The CDR3 spans 17 residues. CDR1 is SGHNT, CDR2 YENEEA, per germline. V lost 5 bases to trimming and J lost 4 bases, with 21 bases between them. CDR3 region: CASSILRATPPYNEQFV. DNA for the CDR3: TGTGCCAGCAGCATACTGAGGGCTACCCCCCCTTACAATGAGCAGTTCGTC.

The V gene is TRBV4-2, the J gene TRBJ2-3; TRBD2 aligns across 13 bases. The CDR3 sequence is 17 residues long. V was clipped by 4 bases and J by 4 bases; unmatched bases: 8. Germline CDR1 and CDR2: LGHNA and YNFKEQ. Written as DNA, the CDR3 is TGTGCCAGCAGCCGACGGACTAGCGGGAGTTTCGCAGATACGCAGTATTTT. This translates into CASSRRTSGSFADTQYF.

This clone was counted at least ten times. A junction end diverges from the germline sequence, so it may reflect a read error. The chain's CDR3 is CASRGSAYERYF. The CDR3 DNA sequence: TGTGCCAGTAGGGGTTCGGCCTACGAGCGGTACTTC. This rearrangement joins TRBV19 to TRBJ2-7; D is unresolved. Germline loops: CDR1 LNHDA, CDR2 SQIVND (reference sequence). This CDR3 spans 12 amino acids.

A few counts support this clone. The chain links TRBV20-1 to TRBJ1-1; D is perhaps TRBD1 (5 bases). Germline V gives CDR1 DFQATT, CDR2 SNEGSKA (reference sequence). The V gene lost 6 bases and the J gene lost 1 base, with 12 bases spanning the gap. CDR3 length: 13 residues. This chain's CDR3 is CSATDDRNTEAFF. The CDR3 DNA is TGCAGTGCAACAGATGACAGGAACACTGAAGCTTTCTTT.